A selection of T cell receptor beta chains follows, all from one sample in a study of cytomegalovirus exposure and HLA in healthy donors. Profiling relied on immunoSEQ multiplex PCR, and the TCRdb table lists in-frame clones only, not all of them. The sample lists 200,000 to 250,000 clones; around 85% were seen once. Sequencing was performed on PBMCs. Receptor source: a man aged 50-60 years in good health and CMV-seronegative. CDR3s include the opening cysteine and the closing phenylalanine or tryptophan. The D gene is left open where the match is weak. Not every row has a clone size; where given, it reads once, few, many or a size class.

v_call	clone_size	j_call	d_call	cdr3_length	cdr3_nt	cdr3_aa
TRBV6-6	.	TRBJ2-1	.	14	TGTGCCAGCAGTTACGTCCCCGGGAGCCATGAGCAGTTCTTC	CASSYVPGSHEQFF
TRBV27	once	TRBJ2-4	.	15	TGTGCCAGCAGGGACCCTCGGGGGGCCGGAAACATTCAGTACTTC	CASRDPRGAGNIQYF
TRBV6-1	.	TRBJ2-5	TRBD2	14	TGTGCCAGCAGTGTGAGAGGGAGGGGAGAGACCCAGTACTTC	CASSVRGRGETQYF
TRBV30	.	TRBJ1-1	.	17	TGTGCCTGGAGTGTACGGTCCGGCACTCGGGGGAGCACTGAAGCTTTCTTT	CAWSVRSGTRGSTEAFF
TRBV7-6	.	TRBJ2-1	TRBD2	17	TGTGCCAGCAGCTTAAATTCCGGGAGCGGGAGCTACAATGAGCAGTTCTTC	CASSLNSGSGSYNEQFF
TRBV5-1	few	TRBJ2-7	.	14	TGCGCCAGCAGCTTGGGGACAGTCTCCTACGAGCAGTACTTC	CASSLGTVSYEQYF
TRBV5-4	.	TRBJ2-2	TRBD2	18	TGTGCCAGCAGCTTGGCCAAAGGTAGCGGGAGTAACACCGGGGAGCTGTTTTTT	CASSLAKGSGSNTGELFF
TRBV9	once	TRBJ2-1	TRBD2	16	TGTGCCAGCAGCGTAGGAGGACTAGCGGGAGGTCTTGAGCAGTTCTTC	CASSVGGLAGGLEQFF
TRBV29-1	.	TRBJ2-7	.	11	TGCAGCGTTTCGGATACGGGCGAGCAGTACTTC	CSVSDTGEQYF
TRBV5-1	.	TRBJ2-3	TRBD2	15	TGCGCCAGCAGCTCCAGCGGGAGTTTGGGAGATACGCAGTATTTT	CASSSSGSLGDTQYF
TRBV5-1	.	TRBJ2-7	TRBD1	16	TGCGCCAGCAGCTCTGCCGGGACAGGAAGCTCCTACGAGCAGTACTTC	CASSSAGTGSSYEQYF
TRBV5-1	.	TRBJ1-1	TRBD1	16	TGCGCCAGCAGCAGAACCGGGACAGGGTTCAGCACTGAAGCTTTCTTT	CASSRTGTGFSTEAFF
TRBV19	.	TRBJ2-1	TRBD2	16	TGTACCAGTAGCCGAGGGGCGGGAGCCGTGTACAATGAGCAGTTCTTC	CTSSRGAGAVYNEQFF
TRBV9	.	TRBJ1-2	.	14	TGTGCCAGCAGCGTAGATCCGGGTAACTATGGCTACACCTTC	CASSVDPGNYGYTF
TRBV19	.	TRBJ2-7	.	13	TGTGCCAGTAGTACGAGCTCTCTCGACGAGCAGTACTTC	CASSTSSLDEQYF
TRBV19	.	TRBJ1-1	.	14	TGTGCCAGTACCCTAGGGGGGGGCGACACTGAAGCTTTCTTT	CASTLGGGDTEAFF
TRBV10-3	once	TRBJ1-4	.	14	TGTGCCATCAGCCCGGGTCTGTCTAATGAAAAACTGTTTTTT	CAISPGLSNEKLFF
TRBV5-1	.	TRBJ1-2	.	13	TGCGCCAGCAGCTGGGGGACAACCTATGGCTACACCTTC	CASSWGTTYGYTF
TRBV27	.	TRBJ2-3	.	15	TGTGCCAGCAGGTCTGCCGGGTCTCTCACAGATACGCAGTATTTT	CASRSAGSLTDTQYF
TRBV6-5	.	TRBJ2-7	.	13	TGTGCCAGCAGTTGGGAACAGGGTTACGGGCAGTACTTC	CASSWEQGYGQYF
TRBV28	.	TRBJ1-2	.	15	TGTGCCAGCAGTACCCGGGGGGGCGCGATAGTTGGCTACACCTTC	CASSTRGGAIVGYTF
TRBV4-1	.	TRBJ2-7	TRBD2	16	TGCGCCAGCAGCCAAGGGACTAGCGGGAGACAAAACGAGCAGTACTTC	CASSQGTSGRQNEQYF
TRBV10-1	.	TRBJ2-2	TRBD1	15	TGCGCCAGCAGACGGACAGGGGAGGGGACCGGGGAGCTGTTTTTT	CASRRTGEGTGELFF
TRBV28	once	TRBJ2-7	TRBD1	14	TGTGCCAGCAGTCCACAGGGGGCGACCTACGAGCAGTACTTC	CASSPQGATYEQYF